This passage covers 10 T cell receptor beta chains from one sample sequenced in a study of shared clonotypes between healthy human individuals. The method was immunoSEQ multiplex PCR; TCRdb's version includes in-frame clones alone and lacks a portion of them. Of some 1,100,000 clones in the sample, around three quarters were seen once. Material: memory CD4+ T cells from PBMCs. Subset specified: CD45RA-negative fraction. The receptors shown here come from a man aged 18 to 30 in good health. Some clones in this sample may be carry-over from other donors' samples.

The V gene is TRBV5-8, the J gene TRBJ2-1, with a weak D call TRBD2 (7 bases). There are 15 residues in the CDR3. Between the trimmed V and J ends, which lost 8 bases and 0 bases, there was a span of 15 bases. Germline assignment: CDR1 SGHTS and CDR2 YDEGEE. This CDR3 is CASQGGGSSYNEQFF. The CDR3 DNA sequence: TGTGCCAGTCAAGGGGGGGGAAGCTCCTACAATGAGCAGTTCTTC.

V usage is TRBV25-1 and J usage is TRBJ2-3, with D hard to call. Germline V gives CDR1 MGHDK, CDR2 SYGVNS. The V gene lost 9 bases and the J gene lost 2 bases, with 9 bases spanning the gap. The length of the CDR3 is 12 residues. For the CDR3, the DNA is TGTGCCAGTCTATCTTCCACAGATACGCAGTATTTT. Translated, it gives CASLSSTDTQYF.

This chain uses TRBV7-6 with TRBJ1-1, with D perhaps matching TRBD1 (5 bases). The CDR3 has 16 amino acids. With 5 bases removed from V and 2 bases from J, the gap between germline ends came to 18 bases. Germline CDR1 and CDR2: SGHVS and FNYEAQ. As DNA, the CDR3 is TGTGCCAGCAGCCCTCGTCCGGGGCTAGGTAACACTGAAGCTTTCTTT. The encoded protein is CASSPRPGLGNTEAFF.

The rearrangement joins TRBV2 to TRBJ2-5; D perhaps matches TRBD2 (6 bases). CDR3 length equals 14 residues. Trimming took 4 bases from V and 1 from J, leaving 10 bases between them. Germline V lookup: CDR1 SNHLY, CDR2 FYNNEI. CDR3 sequence: CASSGILAQETQYF. The CDR3 bases are TGTGCCAGCAGTGGGATACTAGCCCAAGAGACCCAGTACTTC. The full variable domain, completed using reference TRBV2 and TRBJ2-5, is EPEVTQTPSHQVTQMGQEVILRCVPISNHLYFYWYRQILGQKVEFLVSFYNNEISEKSEIFDDQFSVERPDGSNFTLKIRSTKLEDSAMYFCASSGILAQETQYFGPGTRLLVL.

The chain couples TRBV7-3 to TRBJ2-3, with 9 bases matching TRBD1. The CDR3 has 15 residues. Germline V gene sequence: CDR1 SGHTA, CDR2 FQGTGA. Trimming cost V 5 bases and J 4 bases; bases outside gene matches: 7. The CDR3 coding sequence is TGTGCCAGCAGCAAGGACAGGGGATTAGCAGATACGCAGTATTTT. Translation: CASSKDRGLADTQYF.

The rearrangement uses TRBV28 and TRBJ1-2; no clear D gene. Germline V gene data show CDR1 as MDHEN and CDR2 as SYDVKM. CDR3 length equals 11 residues. The V gene lost 6 bases and the J gene lost 5 bases, with 7 bases spanning the gap. CDR3 loop: CASRPAYGYTF. The DNA of the CDR3 is TGTGCCAGCAGGCCGGCGTATGGCTACACCTTC.

DNA for the CDR3: TGTGCCGGAGCGGGACAGAGCTCTGGAAACACCATATATTTT. It is translated as CAGAGQSSGNTIYF. The J gene is TRBJ1-3, the V gene TRBV30; 7 bases line up with TRBD1. V gave up 8 bases and J gave up 0 bases; unmatched junction bases: 7. Germline lookup yields CDR1 GTSNPN and CDR2 SVGIG (reference sequence). CDR3 length: 14 residues.

The rearrangement joins TRBV9 to TRBJ2-2, with TRBD1 identical over 8 bases. Germline-derived CDR1 and CDR2 are SGDLS and YYNGEE. The CDR3 covers 13 residues. Trimming at V came to 4 bases and at J to 6 bases, leaving 2 bases not matched to a gene. The DNA for the CDR3 is TGTGCCAGCAGCCCCAGGGGGCCCGGGGAGCTGTTTTTT. Translated: CASSPRGPGELFF.

The chain is built from TRBV18 and TRBJ1-1, with 8 positions matching TRBD1. V dropped 6 bases and J dropped 0; count of bases not matched to a gene: 6. Germline lookup yields CDR1 KGHSH and CDR2 LQKENI. The CDR3 runs 15 residues. The CDR3 region is CASSSGGPMNTEAFF. DNA of the CDR3: TGTGCCAGCTCGTCAGGGGGCCCGATGAACACTGAAGCTTTCTTT.

The chain employs TRBV28 and TRBJ2-1; 9 bases line up with TRBD2. This CDR3 region has 17 residues. Germline lookup yields CDR1 MDHEN and CDR2 SYDVKM. V lost 3 bases, J lost 7 bases, and 13 bases stayed unmatched. The CDR3 sequence: CASSFLPWREGRNEQFF. In DNA, the CDR3 is TGTGCCAGCAGTTTCCTGCCGTGGCGGGAGGGCCGGAATGAGCAGTTCTTC.